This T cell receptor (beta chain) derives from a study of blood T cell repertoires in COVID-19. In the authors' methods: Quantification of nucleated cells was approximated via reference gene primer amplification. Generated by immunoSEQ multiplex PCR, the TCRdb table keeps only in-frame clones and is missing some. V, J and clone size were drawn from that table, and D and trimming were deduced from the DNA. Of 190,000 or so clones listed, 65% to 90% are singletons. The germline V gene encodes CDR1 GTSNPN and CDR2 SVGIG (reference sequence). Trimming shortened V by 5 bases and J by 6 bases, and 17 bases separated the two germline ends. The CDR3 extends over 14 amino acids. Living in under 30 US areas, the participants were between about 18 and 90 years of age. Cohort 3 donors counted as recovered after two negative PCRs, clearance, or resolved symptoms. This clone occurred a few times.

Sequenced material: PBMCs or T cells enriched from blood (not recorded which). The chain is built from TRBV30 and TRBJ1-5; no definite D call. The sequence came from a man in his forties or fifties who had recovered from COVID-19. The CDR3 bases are TGTGCCTGGGGGCCCTCGGCGGGCGGTCAGCCCCAGCATTTT. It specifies CAWGPSAGGQPQHF.